The T cell receptor (beta chain) under discussion was sequenced for a study of T cell responses to AZD1222 COVID-19 vaccine. Study results and caveats: The reported proportion of spike-specific TCRs targeting unmutated variant regions was nearly half. Just a handful of people given AZD1222 tested seropositive at baseline.

The CDR3 is made up of 12 amino acids. The V and J ends lost 4 bases and 10 bases respectively, with 11 bases between them. As to this clone: The antigen is not known.

Clones were sequenced by immunoSEQ multiplex PCR, and TCRdb holds only the in-frame ones, with some missing. The data show some 80,000 clones, approximately 88% seen once. This clonotype was sampled from an adult who received the MenACWY meningococcal vaccine as a control. The rearrangement uses TRBV12-3 or TRBV12-4 and TRBJ2-1, with D unclear. The material was peripheral blood, obtained 28 days after the second dose of the MenACWY control vaccine. CDR3 DNA sequence: TGTGCCAGCAGTTCCCTCTATCTGGAGCAGTTCTTC. This codes for CASSSLYLEQFF.